The TCR beta chain under discussion was sequenced for a study of OX40 agonist ivuxolimab in advanced cancers. Study details: Ivuxolimab was administered intravenously to patients at 0.01 to 10 mg/kg every 2 weeks.

Autoimmune disease history or systemic immunosuppression disqualified patients. TCRdb's copy holds only in-frame clones and misses some; the assay was immunoSEQ multiplex PCR. Among 60,000 to 65,000 clones, approximately 90% were seen once, and the ten largest hold over 9.5%. The origin of this receptor is an adult with an advanced solid tumor such as melanoma, head and neck, liver or kidney cancer. The sample here was CD4+ or CD8+ T cells sorted from blood, taken in a trial of the OX40 agonist ivuxolimab.

This CDR3 is CASSYASEGYGYEQYF. CDR3 coding DNA: TGTGCCAGCAGTTACGCTTCTGAGGGCTATGGATACGAGCAGTACTTC. The rearrangement links TRBV6-5 to TRBJ2-7; perhaps TRBD2 as D (5 bases). The CDR3 length is 16 residues. The V and J ends lost 2 bases and 4 bases respectively, with 18 bases between them. Germline-derived CDR1 and CDR2 are MNHEY and SVGAGI.